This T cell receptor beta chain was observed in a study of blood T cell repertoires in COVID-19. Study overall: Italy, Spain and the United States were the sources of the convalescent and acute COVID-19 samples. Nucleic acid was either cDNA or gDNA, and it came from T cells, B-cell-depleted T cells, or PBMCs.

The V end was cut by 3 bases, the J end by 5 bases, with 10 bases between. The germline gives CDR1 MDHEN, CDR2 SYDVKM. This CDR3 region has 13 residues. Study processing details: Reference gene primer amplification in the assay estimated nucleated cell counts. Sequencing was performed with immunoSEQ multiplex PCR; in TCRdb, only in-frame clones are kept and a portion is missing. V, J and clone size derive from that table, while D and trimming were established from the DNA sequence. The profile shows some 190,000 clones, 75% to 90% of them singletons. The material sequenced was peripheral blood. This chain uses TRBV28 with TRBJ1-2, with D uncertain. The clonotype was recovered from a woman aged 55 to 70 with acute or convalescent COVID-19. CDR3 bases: TGTGCCAGCAGTTTCATGGGAGTGTATGGCTACACCTTC. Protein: CASSFMGVYGYTF.